This is a list of T cell receptor beta chains from one sample in a study of blood T cell repertoires in COVID-19. Method: immunoSEQ multiplex PCR; TCRdb's copy keeps in-frame clones and lacks some. The sample holds around 290,000 clones, around 89% seen once. The material sequenced was PBMCs or T cells enriched from blood (not recorded which). The receptor source for this set is a woman aged 55-69 years in a cohort exposed to, infected with or recovered from COVID-19 (not recorded which). The CDR3 runs from the conserved cysteine through the conserved F or W. The order of the fields is CDR3 length, clone size, D gene, V gene, J gene, CDR3 DNA, CDR3 protein. A D gene is named only where the DNA matches it firmly. Not all rows give a size; the values are once, few, many and, for expanded clones, a class.

cdr3_length: 11
clone_size: .
d_call: .
v_call: TRBV28
j_call: TRBJ2-1
cdr3_nt: TGTGCCAGCAGTTTATCGACAGTGGCGTTCTTC
cdr3_aa: CASSLSTVAFF

cdr3_length: 16
clone_size: .
d_call: TRBD1
v_call: TRBV24-1
j_call: TRBJ1-4
cdr3_nt: TGTGCCACCAGTGACGCGGGACAGGGGGGAAATGAAAAACTGTTTTTT
cdr3_aa: CATSDAGQGGNEKLFF

cdr3_length: 17
clone_size: once
d_call: TRBD1
v_call: TRBV30
j_call: TRBJ1-1
cdr3_nt: TGTGCCTGGAGTCGAGCTCCGAGGGACAGGACGAACACTGAAGCTTTCTTT
cdr3_aa: CAWSRAPRDRTNTEAFF

cdr3_length: 19
clone_size: .
d_call: TRBD2
v_call: TRBV11-2
j_call: TRBJ2-3
cdr3_nt: TGTGCCAGCAGCCTAACAGGGACTAGCGTCCCTTCTAGCACAGATACGCAGTATTTT
cdr3_aa: CASSLTGTSVPSSTDTQYF

cdr3_length: 13
clone_size: .
d_call: .
v_call: TRBV18
j_call: TRBJ2-7
cdr3_nt: TGTGCCAGCTCACTTCCAGGAGGGGCCGAGCAGTACTTC
cdr3_aa: CASSLPGGAEQYF

cdr3_length: 15
clone_size: .
d_call: TRBD1
v_call: TRBV5-6
j_call: TRBJ1-5
cdr3_nt: TGTGCCAGCAGCATAGGACAGGCGACGAATCAGCCCCAGCATTTT
cdr3_aa: CASSIGQATNQPQHF

cdr3_length: 12
clone_size: once
d_call: TRBD1
v_call: TRBV3-1/TRBV3-2
j_call: TRBJ2-7
cdr3_nt: TGTGCCAGCGGGACAGGGCGGGTTGAGCAGTACTTC
cdr3_aa: CASGTGRVEQYF

cdr3_length: 14
clone_size: .
d_call: .
v_call: TRBV6-5
j_call: TRBJ2-7
cdr3_nt: TGTGCCAGCAGTACCGACTCCACCAACTACGAGCAGTACTTC
cdr3_aa: CASSTDSTNYEQYF

cdr3_length: 12
clone_size: once
d_call: .
v_call: TRBV18
j_call: TRBJ2-7
cdr3_nt: TGTGCCAGCTCACCTTCCAGCTACGAGCAGTACTTC
cdr3_aa: CASSPSSYEQYF

cdr3_length: 14
clone_size: .
d_call: .
v_call: TRBV6-5
j_call: TRBJ1-1
cdr3_nt: TGTGCCAGCAGTTACTCGAGGGGGGGAACTGAAGCTTTCTTT
cdr3_aa: CASSYSRGGTEAFF

cdr3_length: 15
clone_size: .
d_call: .
v_call: TRBV9
j_call: TRBJ1-3
cdr3_nt: TGTGCCAGCAGCCCCGGAGGAGGGTCTGGAAACACCATATATTTT
cdr3_aa: CASSPGGGSGNTIYF